These 9 T cell receptor beta chains originate from one sample sequenced in a study of early T cells in non-severe SARS-CoV-2 infection. TCRdb re-called the 5' RACE reads with MiXCR, one entry per CDR3 protein. The sample includes some 66,000 distinct CDR3 sequences, roughly 9% seen only once; the top ten take under 4%. The sample comprised whole blood. These receptors were obtained from an adult who was a healthcare worker with PCR-confirmed SARS-CoV-2 infection or an uninfected control (not recorded which).

This clonotype was seen a few times. J is TRBJ1-3 and V is TRBV3-1; the D is unclear. CDR1 is LGHDT and CDR2 is YNNKEL in the germline V gene (reference sequence). CDR3 length equals 15 residues. The V gene lost 0 bases and the J gene lost 3 bases, with 9 bases spanning the gap. Here the CDR3 DNA reads TGTGCCAGCAGCCAAGATGGTGGATTTGGAAACACCATATATTTT. Its protein product is CASSQDGGFGNTIYF.

The chain links TRBV11-1 to TRBJ2-2, with D tentatively TRBD1 (6 bases). V lost 5 bases and J lost 2, with 12 bases in between. Germline V lookup: CDR1 SGHAT, CDR2 FQDESV (reference sequence). The CDR3 has 15 residues. The CDR3 DNA reads as TGTGCCAGCAGCCGGGACACCGCAAACACCGGGGAGCTGTTTTTT. Its translation is CASSRDTANTGELFF.

This clonotype came up many times. This rearrangement joins TRBV5-6 to TRBJ2-3; D is possibly TRBD1 or TRBD2 (8 bases each). Germline values: CDR1 SGHDT, CDR2 YYEEEE. The CDR3 is 15 amino acids. Trimming removed 7 bases at V and 1 base at J, with 16 bases between. The CDR3 sequence is CASQRGTGRTDTQYF. The CDR3 coding sequence is TGTGCCAGCCAGCGGGGGACAGGTCGCACAGATACGCAGTATTTT.

This clonotype came up many times. V gene TRBV28 combines with J gene TRBJ2-7, with TRBD2 matching 12 bases. The CDR3 is 15 amino acids. CDR1 MDHEN and CDR2 SYDVKM come from the germline V gene. Trimming took 6 bases from V and 1 from J; bases not matched to a gene: 4. The DNA for the CDR3 is TGTGCCAGCAGACCTCTAGCGGGGGGGTCCTACGAGCAGTACTTC. Its protein product is CASRPLAGGSYEQYF.

This clonotype was seen a few times. The CDR3 sequence: CSGSIRGNTEAFF. The CDR3 region has the DNA TGCAGCGGGAGCATCAGGGGTAACACTGAAGCTTTCTTT. The V call is TRBV29-1, the J call TRBJ1-1, with D tentatively TRBD1 (6 bases). Germline-derived CDR1 and CDR2 are SQVTM and ANQGSEA. The V and J ends lost 7 bases and 2 bases respectively, with 14 bases between them. This CDR3 is built from 13 residues.

The chain carries TRBV3-1 and TRBJ2-1; 8 bases are a match to TRBD2. V lost 6 bases and J lost 5; bases outside the gene matches: 6. Germline V CDR1 and CDR2: LGHDT, YNNKEL (reference sequence). The CDR3 consists of 14 residues. The CDR3 sequence is CASSHSGTNNEQFF. In DNA, the CDR3 is TGTGCCAGCAGTCATAGCGGGACTAACAATGAGCAGTTCTTC.

This clonotype was observed at least ten times. This rearrangement joins TRBV11-2 to TRBJ1-4; D is unresolved. CDR1 and CDR2 (germline): SGHAT, FQNNGV. Trimming took 3 bases from V and 4 from J, leaving 18 bases between them. The CDR3 runs to 17 residues. CDR3 sequence (DNA): TGTGCCAGCAGCTTCTCAGGCCCTATATCCTTTAATGAAAAACTGTTTTTT. Translation gives CASSFSGPISFNEKLFF. Using reference TRBV11-2 and TRBJ1-4 for the parts outside the CDR3, the full variable domain is EAGVAQSPRYKIIEKRQSVAFWCNPISGHATLYWYQQILGQGPKLLIQFQNNGVVDDSQLPKDRFSAERLKGVDSTLKIQPAKLEDSAVYLCASSFSGPISFNEKLFFGSGTQLSVL.

The V call is TRBV29-1, the J call TRBJ2-2, with D perhaps assigned TRBD1 or TRBD2 (6 bases each). The V and J ends lost 6 bases and 6 bases respectively, with 14 bases between them. Germline CDR1 and CDR2: SQVTM and ANQGSEA. The CDR3 is made up of 13 amino acids. CDR3 DNA: TGCAGCGTCTTCAGGGGAGGCGCCGGGGAGCTGTTTTTT. This codes for CSVFRGGAGELFF.

This clonotype was detected many times. The V and J genes are TRBV29-1 and TRBJ2-1; TRBD2 agrees at 15 bases. The CDR3 is made up of 14 amino acids. From germline, CDR1 is SQVTM and CDR2 ANQGSEA. V lost 6 bases, J lost 8 bases, and 5 bases stayed unmatched. The CDR3 nucleotides are TGCAGCGTCCGGACTAGCGGGAGGGGAGATGAGCAGTTCTTC. Amino acid sequence: CSVRTSGRGDEQFF.